These T cell receptor beta chains were read from a single sample in a study of blood T cell repertoires in COVID-19. The repertoire was sequenced with immunoSEQ multiplex PCR; TCRdb's copy has only in-frame clones and lacks some. The data contain 280,000 or so clones, roughly 88% of them singletons. The sequenced material came from peripheral blood. All receptors come from a man aged 18 to 29 with active or convalescent COVID-19. Each CDR3 is given with its conserved first and last residue. The order of the fields is V gene, D gene, J gene, clone size, CDR3 DNA, CDR3 protein. A D gene is named only where the DNA matches it firmly. Size values are once, few and many counts, or a class for expanded clones, and some rows have none.

v_call: TRBV6-2/TRBV6-3
d_call: TRBD2
j_call: TRBJ2-5
clone_size: .
cdr3_nt: TGTGCCAGCAGTTACTCGCCGGGGACTATTCAAGAGACCCAGTACTTC
cdr3_aa: CASSYSPGTIQETQYF

v_call: TRBV6-1
d_call: .
j_call: TRBJ1-3
clone_size: .
cdr3_nt: TGTGCCAGCAGTGAAGCGGGCAGCCCTGGAAACACCATATATTTT
cdr3_aa: CASSEAGSPGNTIYF

v_call: TRBV7-9
d_call: .
j_call: TRBJ1-2
clone_size: .
cdr3_nt: TGTGCCAGCAGCTTAAACAGTGCCTATGGCTACACCTTC
cdr3_aa: CASSLNSAYGYTF

v_call: TRBV10-3
d_call: TRBD1
j_call: TRBJ1-1
clone_size: .
cdr3_nt: TGTGCCATCACCAACCAGGGGGGCACTGAAGCTTTCTTT
cdr3_aa: CAITNQGGTEAFF

v_call: TRBV19
d_call: .
j_call: TRBJ1-6
clone_size: .
cdr3_nt: TGTGCCAGTAGTATAGACATGACAGGAATAGGGAATTCACCCCTCCACTTT
cdr3_aa: CASSIDMTGIGNSPLHF

v_call: TRBV12-3/TRBV12-4
d_call: .
j_call: TRBJ2-7
clone_size: .
cdr3_nt: TGTGCCAGCAGTTTACTCTCCTACGAGCAGTACTTC
cdr3_aa: CASSLLSYEQYF

v_call: TRBV7-9
d_call: .
j_call: TRBJ1-5
clone_size: .
cdr3_nt: TGTGCCAGCAGCCCCGGGTGGTCGGCGGGGCCCCAGCATTTT
cdr3_aa: CASSPGWSAGPQHF

v_call: TRBV7-2
d_call: .
j_call: TRBJ1-2
clone_size: .
cdr3_nt: TGTGCCAGCAGCTTAATCGGGGCAGGGGATGGCTACACCTTC
cdr3_aa: CASSLIGAGDGYTF

v_call: TRBV7-8
d_call: TRBD1
j_call: TRBJ2-5
clone_size: .
cdr3_nt: TGTGCCAGCAGCCAGGACAGGGCAGAGACCCAGTACTTC
cdr3_aa: CASSQDRAETQYF

v_call: TRBV19
d_call: .
j_call: TRBJ2-3
clone_size: once
cdr3_nt: TGTGCCAGTAGGCCGAGCGGCTCTCCCACAGATACGCAGTATTTT
cdr3_aa: CASRPSGSPTDTQYF

v_call: TRBV11-2
d_call: TRBD1
j_call: TRBJ1-5
clone_size: .
cdr3_nt: TGTGCCAGCAGCCTCACGGGACAGGGCGATAGCAATCAGCCCCAGCATTTT
cdr3_aa: CASSLTGQGDSNQPQHF

v_call: TRBV5-1
d_call: .
j_call: TRBJ1-3
clone_size: .
cdr3_nt: TGCGCCAGCAGCTTGGACGGAGACTCTGGAAACACCATATATTTT
cdr3_aa: CASSLDGDSGNTIYF